These T cell receptor beta chains were read from a single sample in a study of identical twins. TCRdb re-analysed the 5' RACE reads in MiXCR, keeping a single row per CDR3 protein. Of 500,000 to 600,000 distinct CDR3 sequences listed, approximately 22% are singletons. This same sample was also taken into another study, of T cells expressing NK-cell markers.

The source material was CD4+ T cells sorted from blood. The receptor source for this set is a woman aged 18-35 years in good health. CDR3s include the opening cysteine and the closing phenylalanine or tryptophan. The D gene is left open where the match is weak. A row's size may be missing; if present it is once, few, many or a size class.

TRBV6-1	TRBJ2-7	TRBD1	-	CASSSTGTGKYEQYF	TGTGCCAGCAGCTCCACCGGGACAGGGAAATACGAGCAGTACTTC
TRBV20-1	TRBJ2-1	TRBD1	few	CSSAGTGSGFEQFF	TGCAGTTCCGCGGGGACAGGGAGTGGCTTTGAGCAGTTCTTC
TRBV11-2	TRBJ1-1	TRBD1	-	CASSTDRVGTEAFF	TGTGCCAGCAGCACCGACAGGGTGGGCACTGAAGCTTTCTTT
TRBV20-1	TRBJ2-3	-	-	CSAGAPYDTQYF	TGCAGTGCAGGGGCGCCTTATGATACGCAGTATTTT
TRBV12-3/TRBV12-4	TRBJ1-1	-	few	CASTFDFNTEAFF	TGTGCCAGCACCTTTGACTTCAACACTGAAGCTTTCTTT
TRBV10-3	TRBJ2-5	-	-	CAISAVSDQETQYF	TGTGCCATCAGCGCCGTCTCTGACCAAGAGACCCAGTACTTC
TRBV2	TRBJ2-1	TRBD2	-	CASSIEGGYNEQFF	TGTGCCAGCAGCATCGAGGGAGGGTACAATGAGCAGTTCTTC
TRBV5-1	TRBJ1-1	TRBD1	few	CASSLDRGQGAFF	TGCGCCAGCAGCTTAGACAGGGGGCAGGGAGCTTTCTTT
TRBV11-2	TRBJ2-1	-	few	CASSHGRDNEQFF	TGTGCCAGCAGCCACGGTCGGGACAATGAGCAGTTCTTC
TRBV12-3/TRBV12-4	TRBJ2-7	-	many	CASSLPQGEEYF	TGTGCCAGCAGTTTACCGCAGGGGGAGGAGTACTTC
TRBV4-3	TRBJ2-1	TRBD2	-	CASSQLAGSPNEQFF	TGCGCCAGCAGCCAACTAGCGGGAAGTCCCAATGAGCAGTTCTTC
TRBV7-2	TRBJ1-1	-	few	CASSLSGRATEAFF	TGTGCCAGCAGCTTAAGCGGCAGGGCCACTGAAGCTTTCTTT
TRBV6-5	TRBJ2-7	-	-	CASSYARGSYEQYF	TGTGCCAGCAGTTACGCCAGGGGTTCCTACGAGCAGTACTTC
TRBV5-1	TRBJ2-7	TRBD2	few	CASSPHSGGAYEQYF	TGCGCCAGCAGCCCTCACTCGGGGGGGGCCTACGAGCAGTACTTC
TRBV6-1	TRBJ2-1	TRBD2	-	CASSSSGAYNEQFF	TGTGCCAGCAGCAGTAGCGGGGCTTACAATGAGCAGTTCTTC
TRBV20-1	TRBJ2-3	-	-	CSPKRGDTQYF	TGCAGTCCCAAGAGAGGAGATACGCAGTATTTT
TRBV5-1	TRBJ2-1	-	-	CASTLRRVSEGEQFF	TGCGCCAGCACCTTGAGGCGGGTGTCGGAGGGTGAGCAGTTCTTC
TRBV9	TRBJ2-3	TRBD2	-	CASSVAIRTSGSTDTQYF	TGTGCCAGCAGCGTAGCAATCAGGACTAGCGGGAGCACAGATACGCAGTATTTT
TRBV5-1	TRBJ2-1	TRBD2	-	CASSLGAGGPSYNEQFF	TGCGCCAGCAGCTTGGGAGCGGGAGGACCTTCCTACAATGAGCAGTTCTTC
TRBV6-1	TRBJ2-1	TRBD1	-	CASSDPGTVNFEFF	TGTGCCAGCAGTGACCCTGGGACAGTTAATTTTGAGTTCTTC
TRBV29-1	TRBJ2-2	TRBD1	-	CSVWTGGITGELFF	TGCAGCGTTTGGACAGGAGGTATTACCGGGGAGCTGTTTTTT
TRBV12-3/TRBV12-4	TRBJ2-7	-	few	CASSLARRDLQYF	TGTGCCAGCAGTTTAGCGAGGCGGGATCTACAGTACTTC
TRBV20-1	TRBJ1-2	TRBD1	-	CSARDGQDKYGYTF	TGCAGTGCTAGAGATGGACAGGACAAATATGGCTACACCTTC
TRBV20-1	TRBJ2-3	-	few	CSANSERSTDTQYF	TGCAGTGCAAATTCCGAGAGAAGCACAGATACGCAGTATTTT
TRBV4-2	TRBJ2-1	-	-	CASSHETNEQFF	TGTGCCAGCAGCCACGAAACCAATGAGCAGTTCTTC
TRBV7-2	TRBJ2-1	TRBD2	-	CASSSVAGGSFRKQFF	TGTGCCAGCAGCTCGGTAGCGGGAGGCTCCTTTAGGAAGCAGTTCTTC
TRBV7-2	TRBJ2-3	TRBD2	many	CASSLDAAGGGDTQYF	TGTGCCAGCAGCTTAGATGCAGCGGGGGGGGGAGATACGCAGTATTTT
TRBV11-1	TRBJ2-7	-	few	CASSPAGRSGPLFIYEQYF	TGTGCCAGCAGCCCAGCAGGGAGGTCAGGGCCCCTCTTTATTTACGAGCAGTACTTC
TRBV6-5	TRBJ2-1	-	-	CVSSYSAANSYNEQFF	TGTGTCAGCAGTTACTCGGCGGCCAACTCCTACAATGAGCAGTTCTTC
TRBV3-1	TRBJ2-1	TRBD2	few	CASSQAGGLAVPSYNEQFF	TGTGCCAGCAGCCAAGCGGGGGGACTAGCGGTACCCTCCTACAATGAGCAGTTCTTC
TRBV11-3	TRBJ2-5	-	-	CASSLGRDTLGETQYF	TGTGCCAGCAGCTTAGGCAGGGACACCCTGGGGGAGACCCAGTACTTC
TRBV27	TRBJ2-1	-	-	CASIGFGLPNNEQFF	TGTGCCAGCATTGGGTTTGGACTTCCTAACAATGAGCAGTTCTTC
TRBV20-1	TRBJ2-2	-	many	CSARGHGNTGELFF	TGCAGTGCTAGGGGACACGGAAACACCGGGGAGCTGTTTTTT
TRBV5-5	TRBJ1-1	-	few	CASSLGVRNTEAFF	TGTGCCAGCAGCCTCGGGGTTAGGAACACTGAAGCTTTCTTT
TRBV7-9	TRBJ2-1	TRBD2	few	CASSLGLGRGNEQFF	TGTGCCAGCAGCTTAGGACTGGGGAGGGGCAATGAGCAGTTCTTC
TRBV7-2	TRBJ2-2	-	few	CASSLVSGLYTGELFF	TGTGCCAGCAGCTTAGTTTCGGGACTCTACACCGGGGAGCTGTTTTTT
TRBV12-3/TRBV12-4	TRBJ2-1	-	many	CASARTEINEQFF	TGTGCCAGCGCTCGGACAGAGATCAATGAGCAGTTCTTC
TRBV15	TRBJ1-1	-	-	CATSTNLGTEAFF	TGTGCCACCAGCACCAACTTGGGCACTGAAGCTTTCTTT
TRBV12-3/TRBV12-4	TRBJ1-6	-	-	CASSLGWVDNSPLHF	TGTGCCAGCAGTTTAGGGTGGGTTGATAATTCACCCCTCCACTTT
TRBV10-3	TRBJ2-1	TRBD2	-	CAISESMTSGRFEQFF	TGTGCCATCAGTGAGTCGATGACTAGCGGGAGGTTCGAGCAGTTCTTC
TRBV7-9	TRBJ2-2	TRBD2	few	CASSATSGSTTGELFF	TGTGCCAGCAGCGCGACTAGCGGGAGCACCACCGGGGAGCTGTTTTTT
TRBV12-5	TRBJ2-7	-	-	CASGRGGTYEQYF	TGTGCTAGTGGCCGTGGGGGCACCTACGAGCAGTACTTC
TRBV14	TRBJ2-2	TRBD1	few	CASSQRQGWDTGELFF	TGTGCCAGCAGCCAACGACAGGGGTGGGACACCGGGGAGCTGTTTTTT
TRBV20-1	TRBJ2-3	TRBD2	-	CSAITPQRGGDTQYF	TGCAGTGCTATTACCCCCCAGCGGGGGGGAGATACGCAGTATTTT
TRBV29-1	TRBJ2-7	TRBD2	many	CSVVRLAGEEQYF	TGCAGCGTTGTAAGGCTAGCGGGGGAAGAGCAGTACTTC
TRBV6-1	TRBJ1-2	-	few	CAASPAAHYGYTF	TGTGCCGCCTCGCCCGCAGCGCACTATGGCTACACCTTC